These T cell receptor beta chains were read from a single sample in a study of blood T cell repertoires in COVID-19. Clones were sequenced by immunoSEQ multiplex PCR, and TCRdb holds only the in-frame ones, with some missing. The sample includes around 170,000 clones, 70% to 80% of them seen just once. The material sequenced was PBMCs or T cells enriched from blood (not recorded which). These TCRs come from a man aged 60-69 years who had been exposed to COVID-19. CDR3s include the opening cysteine and the closing phenylalanine or tryptophan. A D gene is named only where the DNA matches it firmly. Where a row states a size, it is once, few, many or the class of an expanded clone; other rows omit it.

TRBJ2-5,TRBV29-1,NA,NA,TGCAGCGTTGAAGGGCAGGAGGGAGAGACCCAGTACTTC,CSVEGQEGETQYF
TRBJ1-5,TRBV7-2,NA,once,TGTGCCAGCAGCTTTGACGGGGTCGATCAGCCCCAGCATTTT,CASSFDGVDQPQHF
TRBJ1-2,TRBV19,NA,NA,TGTGCCAGTAGTCAGACTTCTAACTATGGCTACACCTTC,CASSQTSNYGYTF
TRBJ2-5,TRBV19,TRBD1,NA,TGTGCCAGTAGCCGAAGGGGGGGACAGGGGATCGAGACCCAGTACTTC,CASSRRGGQGIETQYF
TRBJ1-2,TRBV6-5,NA,NA,TGTGCCGCACACAGGGTGGGCTATGGCTACACCTTC,CAAHRVGYGYTF
TRBJ1-2,TRBV19,TRBD1,NA,TGTGCCAGTAGTATAACAGGGGAAGGCGGCTACACCTTC,CASSITGEGGYTF
TRBJ2-2,TRBV5-1,TRBD2,NA,TGCGCCAGCAGCTTGGCCGGGACTAGGGGCACCGGGGAGCTGTTTTTT,CASSLAGTRGTGELFF
TRBJ2-5,TRBV7-2,NA,once,TGTGCCAGCAGCTTAACGGGATATGAGACCCAGTACTTC,CASSLTGYETQYF
TRBJ1-3,TRBV5-5,TRBD1,many,TGTGCCAGCAGCTTACTGGGACAGGGGCGAAACACCATATATTTT,CASSLLGQGRNTIYF
TRBJ1-1,TRBV18,TRBD1,once,TGTGCCAGCTCACCGGATTTGGGACAGACTTTCTTT,CASSPDLGQTFF
TRBJ2-1,TRBV3-1/TRBV3-2,NA,NA,TGTGCCAGCAGCCTCCGGGATGAGCAGTTCTTC,CASSLRDEQFF
TRBJ2-7,TRBV18,TRBD1,NA,TGTGCCAGCTCACCTACCGGGACAGGGATCTACGAGCAGTACTTC,CASSPTGTGIYEQYF
TRBJ2-1,TRBV28,NA,once,TGTGCCAGCAGTTCCGGGACTTTGCAGTTCTTC,CASSSGTLQFF
TRBJ2-4,TRBV6-6,TRBD2,few,TGTGCCAGCAGTAGATCGGGAGGAGGTCTAGCCAAAAACATTCAGTACTTC,CASSRSGGGLAKNIQYF
TRBJ2-1,TRBV18,NA,NA,TGTGCCAGCTCACCGGTTGGGGGCCCGTCCTACAATGAGCAGTTCTTC,CASSPVGGPSYNEQFF
TRBJ2-7,TRBV28,TRBD1,NA,TGTGCCAGCAGTTTCGTAGGACAGGGGTCCTACGAGCAGTACTTC,CASSFVGQGSYEQYF
TRBJ1-1,TRBV27,TRBD1,NA,TGTGCCAGCAGTCTAAGGGGGCGCGGGGACACTGAAGCTTTCTTT,CASSLRGRGDTEAFF
TRBJ2-7,TRBV4-2,TRBD2,few,TGTGCCAGCAGCCAAGATATTGGGACTAGCGGGGGGGGTTATTACGAGCAGTACTTC,CASSQDIGTSGGGYYEQYF
TRBJ2-1,TRBV6-5,NA,NA,TGTGCCAGCAGACCTACAGGGAACCCCTACAATGAGCAGTTCTTC,CASRPTGNPYNEQFF
TRBJ1-2,TRBV14,TRBD1,NA,TGTGCCAGCAGCCAAGATCGACAGGGGTATGGCTACACCTTC,CASSQDRQGYGYTF
TRBJ1-3,TRBV7-8,NA,NA,TGTGCCAGCAGCTCCATCAGGGGATCTGGAAACACCATATATTTT,CASSSIRGSGNTIYF
TRBJ2-2,TRBV7-9,NA,NA,TGTGCCAGCAGCCAGCCCAGGGGTTTAAACACCGGGGAGCTGTTTTTT,CASSQPRGLNTGELFF
TRBJ2-7,TRBV6-5,TRBD1,few,TGTGCCAGCAGTAAGCCGGGACAGATCACCTACGAGCAGTACTTC,CASSKPGQITYEQYF
TRBJ2-7,TRBV6-5,TRBD2,NA,TGTGCCAGCAGCTCAGGACTAGCGGGCTACGAGCAGTACTTC,CASSSGLAGYEQYF
TRBJ1-1,TRBV6-6,TRBD1,NA,TGTGCCAGCAGTCAGGACAGGGTGAACACTGAAGCTTTCTTT,CASSQDRVNTEAFF
TRBJ1-1,TRBV7-9,NA,NA,TGTGCCAGCAGTTATCCTGGCCGCCAAACTGAAGCTTTCTTT,CASSYPGRQTEAFF
TRBJ2-1,TRBV7-3,TRBD2,NA,TGTGCCAGCAGCTTTCTAGCGGGAGCTTCCTACAATGAGCAGTTCTTC,CASSFLAGASYNEQFF
TRBJ2-3,TRBV6-5,NA,NA,TGTGCCAGCCGTCACGGGTCAGCAGATACGCAGTATTTT,CASRHGSADTQYF
TRBJ1-2,TRBV23-1,NA,NA,TGCGCCAGCAGTCAAAGACAGCTTAGCTCTGGCTACACCTTC,CASSQRQLSSGYTF
TRBJ2-7,TRBV11-2,TRBD2,NA,TGTGCCAGCAGAAAACCGGGACTAGCGCGTTACGAGCAGTACTTC,CASRKPGLARYEQYF
TRBJ2-7,TRBV7-9,TRBD1,NA,TGTGCCAGCAGCTTATTGGGACAGGGGCCCTACGAGCAGTACTTC,CASSLLGQGPYEQYF
TRBJ2-7,TRBV2,NA,NA,TGTGCCAGCAGTGAAGAGGGGGAAAGCGGGACTTTAAAGGACGAGCAGTACTTC,CASSEEGESGTLKDEQYF
TRBJ2-3,TRBV10-2,NA,NA,TGCGCCAGCAACGGCAGGGAGGCAGATACGCAGTATTTT,CASNGREADTQYF
TRBJ1-5,TRBV27,NA,NA,TGTGCCAGCAGTTATACTGAGAATCAGCCCCAGCATTTT,CASSYTENQPQHF
TRBJ1-2,TRBV5-4,NA,NA,TGTGCCAGCAGCTTGGACCAGGTTAAGAGCTATGGCTACACCTTC,CASSLDQVKSYGYTF
TRBJ1-1,TRBV3-1/TRBV3-2,TRBD1,NA,TGTGCCAGCAGCCAAACTACTCCAGGGGGAACTGAAGCTTTCTTT,CASSQTTPGGTEAFF
TRBJ2-1,TRBV13,NA,NA,TGTGCCAGCAGCCCGGGAGCACACAATGAGCAGTTCTTC,CASSPGAHNEQFF
TRBJ2-1,TRBV7-3,NA,once,TGTGCCAGCAGCTTAACCAGCGGTGACCATGAGCAGTTCTTC,CASSLTSGDHEQFF
TRBJ1-4,TRBV15,TRBD1,NA,TGTGCCACCAGCAGATCTTGGGGGACGACAGGGGCAACTAATGAAAAACTGTTTTTT,CATSRSWGTTGATNEKLFF
TRBJ2-7,TRBV18,TRBD2,NA,TGTGCCAGCTTGCTATTAGCGGGAGGGTCCTACGAGCAGTACTTC,CASLLLAGGSYEQYF
TRBJ1-1,TRBV9,TRBD1,NA,TGTGCCAGCAGCGTAGGGGACAGAGGAGTCGGCACTGAAGCTTTCTTT,CASSVGDRGVGTEAFF
TRBJ2-7,TRBV10-2,TRBD2,NA,TGCGCCAAAGAGCGGGAGGCCGTCCTTCTCGAGCAGTACTTC,CAKEREAVLLEQYF
TRBJ2-3,TRBV3-1/TRBV3-2,NA,NA,TGTGCCAGCAGCCAAGGGGGAGGACTCCGCACAGATACGCAGTATTTT,CASSQGGGLRTDTQYF
TRBJ2-7,TRBV28,NA,NA,TGTGCCAGCAGTCCCGTCGTCGAGGGCTACGAGCAGTACTTC,CASSPVVEGYEQYF
TRBJ1-1,TRBV25-1,NA,NA,TGTGCCAGCAGTGAAACCCCCCAAAGAGGAGCTTTCTTT,CASSETPQRGAFF
TRBJ2-7,TRBV7-9,NA,NA,TGTGCCAGCAGCTTAAGTCAGGGGAGCGAGCAGTACTTC,CASSLSQGSEQYF
TRBJ2-1,TRBV5-1,NA,NA,TGCGCCTGCAGGGCCCAACCCCCCTACAATGAGCAGTTCTTC,CACRAQPPYNEQFF
TRBJ2-7,TRBV19,NA,few,TGTGCCAGTAGTTCCCCAGGGTACGAGCAGTACTTC,CASSSPGYEQYF